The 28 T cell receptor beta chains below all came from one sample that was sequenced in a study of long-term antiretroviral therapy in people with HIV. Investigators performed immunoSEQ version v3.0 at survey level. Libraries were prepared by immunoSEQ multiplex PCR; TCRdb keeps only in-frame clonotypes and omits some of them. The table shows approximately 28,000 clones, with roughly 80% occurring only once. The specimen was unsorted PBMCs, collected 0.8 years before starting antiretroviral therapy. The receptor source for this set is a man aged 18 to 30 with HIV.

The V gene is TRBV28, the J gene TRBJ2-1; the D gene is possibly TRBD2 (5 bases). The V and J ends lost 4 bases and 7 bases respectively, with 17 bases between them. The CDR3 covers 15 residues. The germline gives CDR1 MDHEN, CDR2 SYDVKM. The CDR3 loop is CASSSRWEQDNEQFF. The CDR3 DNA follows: TGTGCCAGCAGTTCCCGGTGGGAGCAGGATAATGAGCAGTTCTTC.

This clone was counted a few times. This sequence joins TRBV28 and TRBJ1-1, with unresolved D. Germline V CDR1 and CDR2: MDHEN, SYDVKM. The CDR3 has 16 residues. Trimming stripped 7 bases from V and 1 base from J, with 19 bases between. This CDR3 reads CASTFGGGFSNTEAFF. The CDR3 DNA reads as TGTGCCAGCACATTCGGAGGCGGTTTTTCGAACACTGAAGCTTTCTTT.

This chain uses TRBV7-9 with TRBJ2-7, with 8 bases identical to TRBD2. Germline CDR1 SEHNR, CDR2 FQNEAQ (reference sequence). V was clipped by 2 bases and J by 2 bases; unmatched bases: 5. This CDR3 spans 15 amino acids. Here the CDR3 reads CASSLPGGGAYEQYF. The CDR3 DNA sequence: TGTGCCAGCAGCTTACCGGGAGGGGGTGCCTACGAGCAGTACTTC.

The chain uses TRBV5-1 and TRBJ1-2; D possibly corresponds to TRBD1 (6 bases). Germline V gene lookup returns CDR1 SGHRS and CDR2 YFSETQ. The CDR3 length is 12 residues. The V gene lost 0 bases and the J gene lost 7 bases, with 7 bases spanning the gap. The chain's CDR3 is CASSLVGGGYTF. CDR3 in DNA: TGCGCCAGCAGCTTGGTAGGGGGTGGCTACACCTTC.

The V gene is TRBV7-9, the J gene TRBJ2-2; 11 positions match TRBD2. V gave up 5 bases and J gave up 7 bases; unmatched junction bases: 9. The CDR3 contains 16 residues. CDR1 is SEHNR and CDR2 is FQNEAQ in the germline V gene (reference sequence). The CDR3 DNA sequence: TGTGCCAGCAGCCTAAGACTAGCGGGACCTTTCGGGGAGCTGTTTTTT. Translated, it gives CASSLRLAGPFGELFF.

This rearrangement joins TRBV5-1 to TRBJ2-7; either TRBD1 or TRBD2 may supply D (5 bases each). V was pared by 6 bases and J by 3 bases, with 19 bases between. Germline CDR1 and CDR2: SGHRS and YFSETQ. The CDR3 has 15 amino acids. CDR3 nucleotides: TGCGCCAGCAATCCCGGGACGGGGACCGTCTACGAGCAGTACTTC. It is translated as CASNPGTGTVYEQYF.

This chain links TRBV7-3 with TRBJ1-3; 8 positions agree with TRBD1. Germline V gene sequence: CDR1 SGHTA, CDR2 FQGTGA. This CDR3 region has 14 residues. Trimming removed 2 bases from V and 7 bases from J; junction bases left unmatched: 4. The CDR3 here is CASSLETGVNTIYF. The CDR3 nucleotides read TGTGCCAGCAGCTTAGAGACAGGGGTCAACACCATATATTTT.

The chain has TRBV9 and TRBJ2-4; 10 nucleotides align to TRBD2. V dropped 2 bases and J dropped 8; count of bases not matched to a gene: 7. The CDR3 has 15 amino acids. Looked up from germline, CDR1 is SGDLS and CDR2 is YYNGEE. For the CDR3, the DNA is TGTGCCAGCAGCGTGGAGCGGGGGGGCAGGGACATTCAGTACTTC. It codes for CASSVERGGRDIQYF. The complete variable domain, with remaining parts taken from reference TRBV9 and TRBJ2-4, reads DSGVTQTPKHLITATGQRVTLRCSPRSGDLSVYWYQQSLDQGLQFLIQYYNGEERAKGNILERFSAQQFPDLHSELNLSSLELGDSALYFCASSVERGGRDIQYFGAGTRLSVL.

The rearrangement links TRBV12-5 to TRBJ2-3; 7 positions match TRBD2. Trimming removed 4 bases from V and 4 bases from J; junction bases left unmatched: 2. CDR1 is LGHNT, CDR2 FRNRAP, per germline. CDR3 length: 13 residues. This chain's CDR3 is CASGSSGSDTQYF. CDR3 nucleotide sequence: TGTGCTAGTGGTTCTAGCGGCTCAGATACGCAGTATTTT.

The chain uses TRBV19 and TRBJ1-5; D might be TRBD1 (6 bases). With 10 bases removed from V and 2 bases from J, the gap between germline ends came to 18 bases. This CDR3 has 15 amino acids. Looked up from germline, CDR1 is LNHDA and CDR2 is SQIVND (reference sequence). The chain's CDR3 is CATTSGGYGNQPQHF. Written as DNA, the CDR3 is TGTGCCACCACCTCGGGGGGCTACGGCAATCAGCCCCAGCATTTT.

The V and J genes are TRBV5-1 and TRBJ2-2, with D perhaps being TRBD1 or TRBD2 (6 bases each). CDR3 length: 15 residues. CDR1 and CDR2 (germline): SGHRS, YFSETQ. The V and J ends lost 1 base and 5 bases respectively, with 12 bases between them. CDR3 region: CASSLLGGQTGELFF. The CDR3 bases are TGCGCCAGCAGCTTGTTGGGGGGCCAAACCGGGGAGCTGTTTTTT.

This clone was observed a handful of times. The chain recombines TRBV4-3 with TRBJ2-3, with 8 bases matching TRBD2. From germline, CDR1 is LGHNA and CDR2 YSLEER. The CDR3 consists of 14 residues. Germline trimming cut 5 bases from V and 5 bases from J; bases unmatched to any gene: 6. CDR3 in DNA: TGCGCCAGCAGCGGGGGACTAGGTCTAGATACGCAGTATTTT. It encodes CASSGGLGLDTQYF.

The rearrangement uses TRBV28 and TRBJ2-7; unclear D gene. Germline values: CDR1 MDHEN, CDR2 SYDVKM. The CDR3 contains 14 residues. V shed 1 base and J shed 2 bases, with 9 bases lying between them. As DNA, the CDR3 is TGTGCCAGCAGTTTATCGTGGTCTACCTACGAGCAGTACTTC. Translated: CASSLSWSTYEQYF.

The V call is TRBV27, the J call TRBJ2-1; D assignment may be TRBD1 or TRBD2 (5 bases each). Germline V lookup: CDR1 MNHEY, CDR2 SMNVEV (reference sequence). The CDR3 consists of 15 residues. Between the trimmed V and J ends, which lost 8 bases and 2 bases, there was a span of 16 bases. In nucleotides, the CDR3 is TGTGCCAGCGGAGTTTACGGGGCTACCTACAATGAGCAGTTCTTC. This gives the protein CASGVYGATYNEQFF.

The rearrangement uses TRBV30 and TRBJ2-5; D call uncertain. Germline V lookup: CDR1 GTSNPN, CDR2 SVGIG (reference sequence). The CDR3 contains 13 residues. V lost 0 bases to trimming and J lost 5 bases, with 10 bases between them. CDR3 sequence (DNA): TGTGCCTGGAGTGTAGGCGGTCTGGAGACCCAGTACTTC. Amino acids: CAWSVGGLETQYF.

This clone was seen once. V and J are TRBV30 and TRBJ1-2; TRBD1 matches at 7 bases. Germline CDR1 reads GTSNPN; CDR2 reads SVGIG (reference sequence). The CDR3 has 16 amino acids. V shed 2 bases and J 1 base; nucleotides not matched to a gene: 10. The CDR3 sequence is CAWSLPGTANNYGYTF. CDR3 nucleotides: TGTGCCTGGAGTTTACCAGGGACAGCAAATAACTATGGCTACACCTTC.

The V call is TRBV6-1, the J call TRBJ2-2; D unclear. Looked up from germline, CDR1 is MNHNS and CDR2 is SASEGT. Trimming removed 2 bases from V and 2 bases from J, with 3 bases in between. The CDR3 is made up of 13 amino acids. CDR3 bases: TGTGCCAGCAGTGAATATAACACCGGGGAGCTGTTTTTT. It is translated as CASSEYNTGELFF.

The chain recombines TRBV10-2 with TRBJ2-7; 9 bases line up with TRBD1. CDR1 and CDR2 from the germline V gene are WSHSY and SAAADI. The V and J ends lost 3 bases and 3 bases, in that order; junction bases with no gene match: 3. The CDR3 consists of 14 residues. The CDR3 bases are TGCGCCAGCAGTGATAGACAGGGGGACTACGAGCAGTACTTC. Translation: CASSDRQGDYEQYF.

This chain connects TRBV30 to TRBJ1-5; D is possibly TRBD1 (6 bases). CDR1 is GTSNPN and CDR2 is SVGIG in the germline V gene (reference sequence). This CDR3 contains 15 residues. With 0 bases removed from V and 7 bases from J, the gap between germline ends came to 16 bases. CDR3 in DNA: TGTGCCTGGAGTGTCAAGGGGGTTCCAAGGCAGCCCCAGCATTTT. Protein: CAWSVKGVPRQPQHF.

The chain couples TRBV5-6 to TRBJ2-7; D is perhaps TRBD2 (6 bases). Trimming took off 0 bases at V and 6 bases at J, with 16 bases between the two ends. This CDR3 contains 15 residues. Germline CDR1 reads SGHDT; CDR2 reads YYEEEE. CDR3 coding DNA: TGTGCCAGCAGCTTGGCGGGTCGGGGGTATAGCGAGCAGTACTTC. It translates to CASSLAGRGYSEQYF.

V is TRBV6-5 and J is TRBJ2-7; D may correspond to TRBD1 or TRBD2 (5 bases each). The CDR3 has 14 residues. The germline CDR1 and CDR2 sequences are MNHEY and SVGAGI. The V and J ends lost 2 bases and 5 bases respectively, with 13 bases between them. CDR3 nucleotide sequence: TGTGCCAGCAGTTACGACTACGAGGGGAACGAGCAGTACTTC. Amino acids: CASSYDYEGNEQYF.

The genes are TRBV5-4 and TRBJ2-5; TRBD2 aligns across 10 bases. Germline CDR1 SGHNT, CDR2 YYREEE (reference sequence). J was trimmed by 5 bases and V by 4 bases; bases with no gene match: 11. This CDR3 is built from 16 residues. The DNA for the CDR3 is TGTGCCAGCAGCCCTCAGCGGGGGGGCCTGATGGAGACCCAGTACTTC. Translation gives CASSPQRGGLMETQYF.

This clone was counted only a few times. CDR3 DNA sequence: TGTGCCAGCAGCGGGGGGTTCGGGAGGAATTCACCCCTCCACTTT. Translating gives CASSGGFGRNSPLHF. This chain joins TRBV6-1 and TRBJ1-6; D might be TRBD1 (5 bases). Germline V gene data show CDR1 as MNHNS and CDR2 as SASEGT. The length of the CDR3 is 15 residues. The ends were cut back, 6 bases at V and 7 bases at J, with 16 bases in the middle.

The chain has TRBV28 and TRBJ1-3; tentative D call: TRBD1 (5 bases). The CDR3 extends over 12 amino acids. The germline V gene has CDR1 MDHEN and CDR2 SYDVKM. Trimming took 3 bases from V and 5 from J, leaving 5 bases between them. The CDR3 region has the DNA TGTGCCAGCAGTTTGGGGCGAAACACCATATATTTT. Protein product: CASSLGRNTIYF.

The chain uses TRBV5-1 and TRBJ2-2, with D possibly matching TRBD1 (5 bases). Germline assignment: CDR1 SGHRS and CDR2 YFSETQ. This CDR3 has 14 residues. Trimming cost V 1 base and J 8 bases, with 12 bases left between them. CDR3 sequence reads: CASSLPQQAGELFF. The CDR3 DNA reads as TGCGCCAGCAGCTTGCCGCAACAGGCGGGGGAGCTGTTTTTT.

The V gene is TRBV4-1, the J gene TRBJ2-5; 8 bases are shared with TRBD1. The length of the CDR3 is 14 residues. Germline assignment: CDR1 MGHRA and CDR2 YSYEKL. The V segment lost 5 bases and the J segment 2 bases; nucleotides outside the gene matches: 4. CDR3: CASSTRGLQETQYF. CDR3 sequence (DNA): TGCGCCAGCAGCACCAGGGGGCTTCAAGAGACCCAGTACTTC.

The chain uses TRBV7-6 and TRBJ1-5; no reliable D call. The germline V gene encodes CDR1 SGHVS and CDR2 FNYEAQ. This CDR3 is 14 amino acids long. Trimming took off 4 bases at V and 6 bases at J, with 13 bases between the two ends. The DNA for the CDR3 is TGTGCCAGCAGCTATACTATTGAGGGTCAGCCCCAGCATTTT. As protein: CASSYTIEGQPQHF.

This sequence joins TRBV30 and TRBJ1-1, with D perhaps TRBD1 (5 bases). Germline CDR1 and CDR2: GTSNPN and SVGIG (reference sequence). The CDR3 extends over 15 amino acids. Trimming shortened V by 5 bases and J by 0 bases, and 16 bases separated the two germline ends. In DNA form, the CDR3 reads TGTGCCTGGGGGGGGGTTTCTCTCATGAACACTGAAGCTTTCTTT. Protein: CAWGGVSLMNTEAFF.